The 2 T cell receptor beta chains in this list originate from one sample, sequenced in a study of blood T cell repertoires in COVID-19 (dated by TCRdb to the early 2020s). The library relied on the immunoSEQ multiplex PCR assay. TCRdb obtained this table from immuneACCESS and retained in-frame rearrangements with V and J assigned. These tables miss some clones; where compared with another copy, unresolved V genes account for less than half of the shortfall, and the remainder is unexplained. The sample profile shows about 260,000 clones; over 70% of them were found once. The ten largest clones capture approximately 1.5% of the sample. The material sequenced was peripheral blood. The receptor source for this set is a woman aged 40 to 49 who had recovered from COVID-19.

This rearrangement joins TRBV21-1 to TRBJ2-7; no check of the table's D call, TRBD1, against the DNA was made. TRBV21-1 is a recognized pseudogene. The CDR3 extends over 16 amino acids. The DNA of the CDR3 is TGTGCAAGATCGTGGTACAGGCCCCTTGGGGCCTACGAGCAGTACTTC. Translated: CARSWYRPLGAYEQYF.

On this clone itself: Sequence at one end of the junction differs from germline and may be a read error. V and J are TRBV9 and TRBJ2-5; D is possibly TRBD2 (7 bases). This CDR3 region has 15 residues. Germline lookup yields CDR1 SGDLS and CDR2 YYNGEE. CDR3 nucleotide sequence: TGTCCCAGCAGCGTAGGGGGGGGGCCCCAAGAGACCCAGTACTTC. This encodes CPSSVGGGPQETQYF. The variable domain in full, completed from reference TRBV9 and TRBJ2-5, reads DSGVTQTPKHLITATGQRVTLRCSPRSGDLSVYWYQQSLDQGLQFLIQYYNGEERAKGNILERFSAQQFPDLHSELNLSSLELGDSALYFCPSSVGGGPQETQYFGPGTRLLVL.